This T cell receptor beta chain was retrieved from a study of response to subunit inactivated influenza vaccine. The CDR3 is 13 amino acids. J lost 3 bases, V lost 9 bases, and 8 bases had no gene match. CDR1 is SGHRS, CDR2 YFSETQ, per germline. From the RT-PCR reads, TCRdb called clonotypes with MiXCR, one entry per CDR3 protein. The data contain roughly 500,000 distinct CDR3 sequences, under 25% of them seen just once; the ten biggest clones take up 2.8%. These data were likewise used in another study, on T cells expressing NK-cell markers. That study adds: TCR beta cDNA was made by 5'RACE template switching with UMIs. It was sorted CD3+CD56-NKG2C+, CD3+CD56+NKG2C- and CD3+CD56+NKG2C+ T cells that provided the TCR beta repertoires. Evidence did not settle whether expanded NKG2C+ T cell clones targeted HCMV.

The chain is built from TRBV5-1 and TRBJ1-1; 7 bases match TRBD1. This sequence originates from a man aged 45 to 65 who received an inactivated influenza vaccine. The sequencing here drew on CD4+ T cells sorted from PBMCs, taken 12 days after vaccination. The CDR3 sequence: CATKYRGDTEAFF. As DNA, the CDR3 is TGCGCCACCAAATACAGGGGAGACACTGAAGCTTTCTTT.